Following are 3 T cell receptor beta chains from one sample sequenced in a study of post-analysis software for immune sequencing data. Study-level points and caveats: Controls had lower frequencies than patients of roughly five TRBV segments, which included TRBV5-6, TRBV5-1 and TRBV20-1.

These receptors' antigens are unknown. Tagging with unique molecular identifiers was a feature of the TCR beta cDNA libraries. TCRdb processed the PCR reads anew with MiXCR; each CDR3 protein has one entry. The table records roughly 170,000 distinct CDR3 sequences, around 28% of them present only once. Source material: blood. The receptors shown here come from a girl aged 5-17 years with multiple sclerosis.

The rearrangement joins TRBV6-6 to TRBJ2-3, with TRBD1 matching over 7 bases. This CDR3 is built from 14 residues. Germline CDR1 and CDR2: MNHNY and SVGAGI (reference sequence). Trimming cost V 7 bases and J 3 bases; bases outside gene matches: 7. DNA for the CDR3: TGTGCCAGCAACTCGACAGGGTCGACAGATACGCAGTATTTT. Protein product: CASNSTGSTDTQYF.

This clonotype was counted ten times or more. The chain links TRBV29-1 to TRBJ2-1; D is undetermined. The V end was cut by 7 bases, the J end by 6 bases, with 28 bases between. CDR1 is SQVTM and CDR2 is ANQGSEA in the germline V gene. This CDR3 comprises 17 residues. CDR3 nucleotide sequence: TGCAGCGGCCGTGCGCCTGTGGGAAAACCCTCAATCAATGAGCAGTTCTTC. Amino acids: CSGRAPVGKPSINEQFF.

This clonotype was counted only a few times. V usage is TRBV29-1 and J usage is TRBJ2-5; D is unresolved. CDR1 SQVTM and CDR2 ANQGSEA come from the germline V gene. The CDR3 is 13 amino acids. V lost 3 bases and J lost 4, with 12 bases in between. CDR3 sequence: CSVEESWGETQYF. The CDR3 DNA sequence: TGCAGCGTTGAGGAGTCCTGGGGAGAGACCCAGTACTTC.